The present entry profiles one TCR beta chain with its context. Its antigen is unknown. These data originate in a study of blood T cells in healthy people across ages. Findings and limits, study-wide: Roughly linear declines in TCR beta diversity per million T cells occurred with age.

V gave up 2 bases and J gave up 0 bases; unmatched junction bases: 1. The CDR3 consists of 15 residues. PCR was performed a second time for about 7 to 12 cycles using a sample-barcoded 5' primer and a J-beta primer mix. MiXCR, applied by TCRdb to the 5' RACE reads, yields one record per CDR3 protein. The table has under 2 million distinct CDR3 sequences, roughly 30% seen once. Sequencing input: blood. This clonotype was sampled from a woman in her twenties or thirties in good health. The chain couples TRBV12-3 or TRBV12-4 to TRBJ1-5; TRBD1 matches 7 bases. The chain's CDR3 is CASSLRDSSNQPQHF. As DNA, the CDR3 is TGTGCCAGCAGTTTAAGGGACAGTAGCAATCAGCCCCAGCATTTT.